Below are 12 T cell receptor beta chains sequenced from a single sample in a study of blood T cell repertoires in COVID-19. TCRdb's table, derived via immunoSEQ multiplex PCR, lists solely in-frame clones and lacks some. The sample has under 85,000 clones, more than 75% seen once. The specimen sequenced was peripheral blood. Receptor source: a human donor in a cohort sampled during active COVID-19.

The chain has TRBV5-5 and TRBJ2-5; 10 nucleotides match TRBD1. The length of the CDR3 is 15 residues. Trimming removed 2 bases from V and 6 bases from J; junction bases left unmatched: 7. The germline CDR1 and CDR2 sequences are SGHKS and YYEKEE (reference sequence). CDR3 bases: TGTGCCAGCAGCTTTGGACAGGGGGATTTAAAGACCCAGTACTTC. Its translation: CASSFGQGDLKTQYF.

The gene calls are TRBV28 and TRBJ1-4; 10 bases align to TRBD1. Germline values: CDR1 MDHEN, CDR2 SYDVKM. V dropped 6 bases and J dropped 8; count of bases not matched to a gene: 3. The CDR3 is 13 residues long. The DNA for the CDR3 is TGTGCCAGCAGGGGGACAGGGGTGGAAAAACTGTTTTTT. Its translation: CASRGTGVEKLFF.

CDR3 residues: CASSTWGLCGPAGVSTEAFF. The CDR3 DNA sequence: TGTGCCAGCAGCACCTGGGGCCTATGCGGTCCGGCAGGGGTAAGCACTGAAGCTTTCTTT. The chain employs TRBV7-8 and TRBJ1-1; D is possibly TRBD1 (6 bases). V dropped 5 bases and J dropped 4 bases, with 32 bases sitting between them. CDR1 and CDR2 (germline): SGHVS, FQNEAQ. The CDR3 runs 20 residues.

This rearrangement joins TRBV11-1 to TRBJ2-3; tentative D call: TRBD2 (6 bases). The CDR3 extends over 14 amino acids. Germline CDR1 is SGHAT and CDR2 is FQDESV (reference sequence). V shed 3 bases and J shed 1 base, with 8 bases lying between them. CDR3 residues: CASSFSGRTDTQYF. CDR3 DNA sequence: TGTGCCAGCAGCTTTAGCGGCCGCACAGATACGCAGTATTTT.

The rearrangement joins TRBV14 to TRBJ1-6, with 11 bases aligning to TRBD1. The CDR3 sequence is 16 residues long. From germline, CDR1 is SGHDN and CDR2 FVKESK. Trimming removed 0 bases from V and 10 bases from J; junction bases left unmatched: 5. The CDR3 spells CASSQDGTGGGSPLHF. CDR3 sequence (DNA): TGTGCCAGCAGCCAAGACGGGACAGGGGGTGGCTCACCCCTCCACTTT.

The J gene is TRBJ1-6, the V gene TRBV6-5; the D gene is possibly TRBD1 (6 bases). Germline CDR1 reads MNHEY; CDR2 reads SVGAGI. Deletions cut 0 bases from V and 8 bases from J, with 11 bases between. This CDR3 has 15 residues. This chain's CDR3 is CASSYSEGGHSPLHF. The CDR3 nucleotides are TGTGCCAGCAGTTACTCAGAAGGGGGACATTCACCCCTCCACTTT.

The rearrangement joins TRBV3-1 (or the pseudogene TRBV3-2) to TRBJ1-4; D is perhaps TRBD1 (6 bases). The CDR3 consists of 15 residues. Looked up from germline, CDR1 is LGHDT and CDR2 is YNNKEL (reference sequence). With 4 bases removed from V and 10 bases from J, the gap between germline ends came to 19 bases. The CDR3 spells CASSPEGVTFGKLFF. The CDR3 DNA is TGTGCCAGCAGCCCCGAGGGGGTGACGTTTGGAAAACTGTTTTTT.

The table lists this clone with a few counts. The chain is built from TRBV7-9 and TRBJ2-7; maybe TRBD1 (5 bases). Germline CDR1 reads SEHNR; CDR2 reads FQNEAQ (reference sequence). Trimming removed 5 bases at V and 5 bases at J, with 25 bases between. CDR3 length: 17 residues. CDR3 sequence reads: CASSRFAGNQNRNEQYF. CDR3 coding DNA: TGTGCCAGCAGCCGGTTTGCAGGGAATCAAAATAGGAACGAGCAGTACTTC.

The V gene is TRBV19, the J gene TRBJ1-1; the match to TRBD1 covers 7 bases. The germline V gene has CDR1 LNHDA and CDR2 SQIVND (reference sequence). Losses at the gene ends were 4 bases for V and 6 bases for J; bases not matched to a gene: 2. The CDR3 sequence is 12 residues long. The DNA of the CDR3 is TGTGCCAGTAGTAAGGGGGCAGCTGAAGCTTTCTTT. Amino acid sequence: CASSKGAAEAFF.

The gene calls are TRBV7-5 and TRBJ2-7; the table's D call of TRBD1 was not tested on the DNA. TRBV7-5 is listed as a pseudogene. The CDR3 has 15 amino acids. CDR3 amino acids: CARSLGGTGTYEQYF. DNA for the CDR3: TGTGCCAGAAGCTTAGGGGGCACAGGGACCTACGAGCAGTACTTC.

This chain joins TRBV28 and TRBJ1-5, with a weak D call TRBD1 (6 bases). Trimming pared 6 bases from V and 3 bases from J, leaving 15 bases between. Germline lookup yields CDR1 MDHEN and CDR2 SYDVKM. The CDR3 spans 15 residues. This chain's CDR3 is CASSPGHLTNQPQHF. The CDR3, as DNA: TGTGCCAGCAGCCCGGGACACCTGACCAATCAGCCCCAGCATTTT.

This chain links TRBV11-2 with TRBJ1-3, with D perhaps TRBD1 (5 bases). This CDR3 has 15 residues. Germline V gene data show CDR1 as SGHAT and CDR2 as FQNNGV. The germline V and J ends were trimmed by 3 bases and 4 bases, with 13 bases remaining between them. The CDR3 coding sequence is TGTGCCAGCAGCTTGGAGGGGCTAGGAGGAAACACCATATATTTT. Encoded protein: CASSLEGLGGNTIYF.